This TCR beta chain was found in a study of blood T cell repertoires in COVID-19 (dated by TCRdb to the early 2020s). In the study overall: The collaborator samples originated in the United States, Italy and Spain and spanned the acute and convalescent phases of COVID-19. The prospective study material was composed of cDNA or gDNA derived from T cells, B-cell-depleted T cells, or PBMCs. Subjects who had been exposed to COVID-19, were actively infected with it, or had recovered from it provided the deeply sampled blood TCRbeta repertoires that made up the dataset. A freely available public database, intended as a resource for researchers studying the immune response to SARS-CoV-2, is where the repertoires were released. Samples came from the ongoing ImmuneRACE study (first 160 participants) plus 1,254 subjects from 6 global collaborators. Nearly every sample came with metadata listing a de-identified subject ID, COVID-19 status, age in years and sex. Where HLA class I and class II types were available, the types were taken from metadata supplied by the sample provider, not from assay-based typing.

The immunoSEQ Assay, a bias-controlled multiplex PCR, was used to amplify TCRbeta CDR3 regions from genomic DNA. The paper's data handling went like this. The number of nucleated cells in each sample was estimated by amplification of reference gene primers within the assay. Sequence reads were collapsed and filtered to measure the absolute abundance of every unique TCRbeta CDR3 rearrangement. For each sample, productive Simpson clonality was calculated as the square root of Simpson's diversity index across productive rearrangements. In its TCRdb copy, this immuneACCESS table keeps in-frame sequences only and misses some clones. Where compared with another copy, unresolved V genes explain less than half of these, and the others have no known cause. The DNA gave D and trimming, while V, J and clone size come from that table. This sample comprises about 100,000 clones, roughly 80% of them detected only once. The leading ten clones occupy 31% of the sample.

For this clone: Its specific antigen is unknown. No quality values exist for individual bases; no much larger clone is one base distant.

Collaborating institutions collected whole blood in K2EDTA tubes following their own protocols. For TCRbeta analysis, collaborators shipped samples as frozen whole blood, isolated PBMCs, or DNA extracted from either of those sample types. What the work shows at the level of the full study, not this receptor alone: How much clinical and demographic metadata was included differed by source and by participant, and the metadata was provided uncurated.

The specimen was peripheral blood. The source is a man between 70 and 80 years old with active or convalescent COVID-19.

CDR3 reads: CATSDLLLADNEQFF. The DNA sequence reads TGTGCCACCAGTGATTTGCTCCTAGCGGACAATGAGCAGTTCTTC. This sequence uses TRBV24-1 and TRBJ2-1; 7 bases in the middle match TRBD2. CDR1 is given as KGHDR and CDR2 as SFDVKD, both from the germline V gene. Unmatched junction bases come to 3, with V trimmed by 0 bases and J by 5 bases. Measured from the cysteine to the phenylalanine, the CDR3 is 15 residues long. Only the CDR3 DNA is retained, 45 bases long and in frame from the first base.